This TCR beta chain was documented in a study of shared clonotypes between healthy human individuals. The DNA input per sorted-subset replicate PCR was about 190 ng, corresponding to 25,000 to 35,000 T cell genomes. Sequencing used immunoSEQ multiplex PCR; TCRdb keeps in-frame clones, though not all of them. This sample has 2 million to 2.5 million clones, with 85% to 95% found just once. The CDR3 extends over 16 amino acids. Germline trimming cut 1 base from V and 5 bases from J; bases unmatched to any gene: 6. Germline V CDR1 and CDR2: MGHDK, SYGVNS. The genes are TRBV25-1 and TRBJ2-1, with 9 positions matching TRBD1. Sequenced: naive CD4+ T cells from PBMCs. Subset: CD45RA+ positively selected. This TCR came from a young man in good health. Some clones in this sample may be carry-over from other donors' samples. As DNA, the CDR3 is TGTGCCAGCAGTGAATCTGATGGGACAGGGAACAATGAGCAGTTCTTC. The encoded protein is CASSESDGTGNNEQFF.